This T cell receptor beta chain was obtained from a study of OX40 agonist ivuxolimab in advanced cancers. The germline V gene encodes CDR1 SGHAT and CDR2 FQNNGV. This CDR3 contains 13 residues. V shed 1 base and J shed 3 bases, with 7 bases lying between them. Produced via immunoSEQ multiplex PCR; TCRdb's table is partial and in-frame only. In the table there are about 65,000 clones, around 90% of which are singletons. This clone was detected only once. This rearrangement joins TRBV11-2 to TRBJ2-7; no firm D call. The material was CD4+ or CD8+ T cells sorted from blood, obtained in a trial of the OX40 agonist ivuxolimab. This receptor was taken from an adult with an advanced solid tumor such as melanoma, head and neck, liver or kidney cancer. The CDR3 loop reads CASSLGHIYEQYF. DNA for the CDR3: TGTGCCAGCAGCTTAGGACACATCTACGAGCAGTACTTC.